The source of this TCR beta chain is a study of regulatory and conventional T cells in RAG deficiency. This CDR3 spans 17 amino acids. Germline CDR1 and CDR2: SEHNR and FQNEAQ (reference sequence). With 3 bases removed from V and 1 base from J, the gap between germline ends came to 15 bases. Study-wide points: RAG-deficient patients showed markedly lower Shannon entropy and higher Simpson indices than control T-cell subsets. Sorted Omenn CD25-high CD127-low cells may not be bona fide Tregs.

On this clone: What it binds is unknown.

Blood CD4+ CD25-low CD127-high conventional T cells supplied the genomic DNA template. Measured with immunoSEQ multiplex PCR; TCRdb has only the in-frame clones, and not every one. The sample has about 34,000 clones; roughly 76% are singletons. These records were also assigned to another study, of regulatory T cells. That paper adds: The PCR used 52 TRBV and 13 TRBJ primers. In patients, unique TRB V-J pairs were restricted and V/J usage skewed, especially in Tregs.

The specimen sequenced was CD4+ effector T cells sorted from blood. This clonotype originated in a human donor in good health. The chain couples TRBV7-9 to TRBJ2-2, with D possibly being TRBD2 (7 bases). CDR3 DNA sequence: TGTGCCAGCAGCTTTCCCCGGGGGGCGAGGAACACCGGGGAGCTGTTTTTT. Protein sequence: CASSFPRGARNTGELFF.